The rows below give T cell receptor beta chains drawn from one sample of a study of cytomegalovirus exposure and HLA in healthy donors. Sequencing was performed with immunoSEQ multiplex PCR; in TCRdb, only in-frame clones are kept and a portion is missing. The sample includes roughly 100,000 clones, 78% of them seen just once. Sequencing was done on a sample of PBMCs. The receptors shown here come from a woman aged 40 to 50 in good health and CMV-seronegative. Each CDR3 is given with its conserved first and last residue. The order of the fields is V gene, CDR3 protein.

TRBV2	CASTMDSLMRAFF
TRBV2	CASSESTAYEQYF
TRBV19	CASSIQGNNQPQHF
TRBV29-1	CSVVRRGNEKLFF
TRBV28	CASYRGNQPQHF
TRBV6-4	CASSDTSGRADTQYF
TRBV28	CASSPGLAGQQYTDTQYF
TRBV7-2	CASSLAPSADTQYF
TRBV7-2	CASSLSGTSGYNEQFF
TRBV9	CASSEGTVPYEQYF
TRBV6-6	CASSYRQSNTEAFF